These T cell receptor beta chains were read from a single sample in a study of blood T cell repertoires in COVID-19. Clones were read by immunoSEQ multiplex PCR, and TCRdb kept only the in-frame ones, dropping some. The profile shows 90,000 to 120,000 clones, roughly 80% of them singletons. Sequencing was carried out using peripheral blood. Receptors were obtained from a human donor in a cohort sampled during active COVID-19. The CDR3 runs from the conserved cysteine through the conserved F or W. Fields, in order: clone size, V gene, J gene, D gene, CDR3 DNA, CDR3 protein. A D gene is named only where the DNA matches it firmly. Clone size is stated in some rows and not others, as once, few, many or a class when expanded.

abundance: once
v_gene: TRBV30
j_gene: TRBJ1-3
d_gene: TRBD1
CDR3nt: TGTGCCTGGAGACTTCAGGGGGCGGGAAACACCATATATTTT
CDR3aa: CAWRLQGAGNTIYF

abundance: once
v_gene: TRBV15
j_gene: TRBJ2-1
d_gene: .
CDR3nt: TGTGCCACCAGCAGGGGCCGGCGGGGCCCCCCCTACAATGAGCAGTTCTTC
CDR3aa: CATSRGRRGPPYNEQFF

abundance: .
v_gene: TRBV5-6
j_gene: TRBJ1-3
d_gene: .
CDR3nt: TGTGCCAGCAGCTTGGGTCTGGCAGGGCTAGGAAACACCATATATTTT
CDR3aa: CASSLGLAGLGNTIYF

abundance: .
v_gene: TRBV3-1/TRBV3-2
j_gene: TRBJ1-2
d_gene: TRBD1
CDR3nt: TGTGCCAGCAGCCAAGCTAGGGGGCCCGGCTACACCTTC
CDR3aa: CASSQARGPGYTF

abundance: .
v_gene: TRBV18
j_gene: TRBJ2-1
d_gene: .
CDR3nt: TGTGCCAGCTCACGCGCCCCAGGGACACAGTACAATGAGCAGTTCTTC
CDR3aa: CASSRAPGTQYNEQFF

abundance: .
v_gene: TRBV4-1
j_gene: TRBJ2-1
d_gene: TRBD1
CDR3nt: TGCGCCAGCAGCCAGACAGGGGGCGAATATGGTGAGCAGTTCTTC
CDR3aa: CASSQTGGEYGEQFF

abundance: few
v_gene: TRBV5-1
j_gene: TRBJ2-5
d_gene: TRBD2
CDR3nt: TGCGCCAGCAGCCCCGACGGGGGGATCGGAGAGACCCAGTACTTC
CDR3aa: CASSPDGGIGETQYF

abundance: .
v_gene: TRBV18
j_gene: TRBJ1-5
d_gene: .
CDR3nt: TGTGCCAGCTCACCCCGGGACTACGCCAATCAGCCCCAGCATTTT
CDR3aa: CASSPRDYANQPQHF

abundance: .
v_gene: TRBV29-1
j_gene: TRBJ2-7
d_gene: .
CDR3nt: TGCAGCGTTGAGACAGGCCCTCGGGAGCAGTACTTC
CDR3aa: CSVETGPREQYF

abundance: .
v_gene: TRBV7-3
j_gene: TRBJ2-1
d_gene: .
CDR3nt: TGTGCCAGCAGCTTAGGGCCTACGGAGCAGTTCTTC
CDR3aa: CASSLGPTEQFF

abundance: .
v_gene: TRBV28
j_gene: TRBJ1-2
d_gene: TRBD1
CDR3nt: TGTGCCAGCAGCGCAGGGGGCCCCCCTTATGGCTACACCTTC
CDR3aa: CASSAGGPPYGYTF

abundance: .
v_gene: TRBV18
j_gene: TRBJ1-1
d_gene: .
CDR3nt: TGTGCCAGCTCACCGCCGGTGGGGGGGGGCACTGAAGCTTTCTTT
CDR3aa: CASSPPVGGGTEAFF

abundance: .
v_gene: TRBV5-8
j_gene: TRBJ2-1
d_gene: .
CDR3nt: TGTGCCAGTCCACTAGCAATGGCCTACAATGAGCAGTTCTTC
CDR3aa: CASPLAMAYNEQFF

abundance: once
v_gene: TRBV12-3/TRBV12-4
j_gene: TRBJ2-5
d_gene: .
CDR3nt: TGTGCCAGCAGTTTGGGGCTGGCCCAGTACTTC
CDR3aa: CASSLGLAQYF

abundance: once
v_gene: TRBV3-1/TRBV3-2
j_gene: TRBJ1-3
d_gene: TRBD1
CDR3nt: TGTGCCAGCAGCCCAGGGGGCCACTCTGGAAACACCATATATTTT
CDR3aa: CASSPGGHSGNTIYF

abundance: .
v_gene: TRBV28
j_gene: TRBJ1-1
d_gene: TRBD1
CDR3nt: TGTGCCAGCAGTCCAACCAGGGGGAGAACTGAAGCTTTCTTT
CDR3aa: CASSPTRGRTEAFF

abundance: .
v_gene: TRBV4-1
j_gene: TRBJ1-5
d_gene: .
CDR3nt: TGCGCCAGCAGCCAAGATCCGGGCGGGGTCGGATACAATCAGCCCCAGCATTTT
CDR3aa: CASSQDPGGVGYNQPQHF

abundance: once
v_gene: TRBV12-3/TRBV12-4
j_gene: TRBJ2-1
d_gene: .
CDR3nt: TGTGCCAGCAGTGGTAGCGGCTATGAGCAGTTCTTC
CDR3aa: CASSGSGYEQFF

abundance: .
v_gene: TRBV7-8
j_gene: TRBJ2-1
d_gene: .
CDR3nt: TGTGCCAGCAGCTTAGCGCAGGAAGGAGGTGAGCAGTTCTTC
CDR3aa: CASSLAQEGGEQFF

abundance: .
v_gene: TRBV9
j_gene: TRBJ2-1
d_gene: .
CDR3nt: TGTGCCAGCAGCGGCGAGGGTAACTCCTACAATGAGCAGTTCTTC
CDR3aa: CASSGEGNSYNEQFF

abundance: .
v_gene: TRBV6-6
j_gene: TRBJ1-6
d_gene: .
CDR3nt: TGTGCCGCAAAGGGGTCTCTGGGTAATTCACCCCTCCACTTT
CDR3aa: CAAKGSLGNSPLHF

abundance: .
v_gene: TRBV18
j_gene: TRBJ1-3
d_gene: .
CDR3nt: TGTGCCAGCTCACCACCTGGACACTCTGGAAACACCATATATTTT
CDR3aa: CASSPPGHSGNTIYF

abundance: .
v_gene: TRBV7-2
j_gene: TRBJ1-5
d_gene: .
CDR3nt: TGTGCCAGCAGCCCCCCGGGAGGAAGGCCCCAGCATTTT
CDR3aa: CASSPPGGRPQHF

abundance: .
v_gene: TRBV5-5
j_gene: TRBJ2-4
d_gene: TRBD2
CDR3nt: TGTGCCAGCAGCCAGGGACTAGCGGGAGGGCCGGTTGGCAAAAACATTCAGTACTTC
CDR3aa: CASSQGLAGGPVGKNIQYF

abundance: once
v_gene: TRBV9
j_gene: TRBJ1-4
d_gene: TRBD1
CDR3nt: TGTGCCAGCAGCGCGACCGGGACAGGGGCTGAAAAACTGTTTTTT
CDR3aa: CASSATGTGAEKLFF

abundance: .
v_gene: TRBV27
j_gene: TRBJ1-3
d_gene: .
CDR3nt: TGTGCCAGCAGTTCCCGGCTAACACGTGACAGGAGCTCTGGAAACACCATATATTTT
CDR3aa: CASSSRLTRDRSSGNTIYF

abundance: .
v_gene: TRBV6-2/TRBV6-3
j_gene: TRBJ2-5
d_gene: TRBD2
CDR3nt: TGTGCCAGCAACCCACCGGGAGGCGGGGAAGAGACCCAGTACTTC
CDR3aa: CASNPPGGGEETQYF

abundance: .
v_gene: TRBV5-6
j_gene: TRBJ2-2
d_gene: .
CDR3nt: TGTGCCAGCAGCTGGAGTGGACAGAGCACCGGGGAGCTGTTTTTT
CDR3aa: CASSWSGQSTGELFF

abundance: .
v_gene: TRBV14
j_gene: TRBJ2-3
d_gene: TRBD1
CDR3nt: TGTGCCAGCAGCCGGGACAGGGGAAGGGTAACAGATACGCAGTATTTT
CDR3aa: CASSRDRGRVTDTQYF

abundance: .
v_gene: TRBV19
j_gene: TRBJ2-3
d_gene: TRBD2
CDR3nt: TGTGCCAGTAGTATTAAGGGACTAGTGATAGATACGCAGTATTTT
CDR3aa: CASSIKGLVIDTQYF

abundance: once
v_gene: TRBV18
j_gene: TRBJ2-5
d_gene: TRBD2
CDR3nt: TGTGCCAGCTCAAGACTACCGGATAGCGGGACTCAAGAGACCCAGTACTTC
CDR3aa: CASSRLPDSGTQETQYF

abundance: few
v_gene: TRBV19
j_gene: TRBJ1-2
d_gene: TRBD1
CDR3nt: TGTGCCAGTACCAGGGACAGGAGGGACTATGGCTACACCTTC
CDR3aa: CASTRDRRDYGYTF